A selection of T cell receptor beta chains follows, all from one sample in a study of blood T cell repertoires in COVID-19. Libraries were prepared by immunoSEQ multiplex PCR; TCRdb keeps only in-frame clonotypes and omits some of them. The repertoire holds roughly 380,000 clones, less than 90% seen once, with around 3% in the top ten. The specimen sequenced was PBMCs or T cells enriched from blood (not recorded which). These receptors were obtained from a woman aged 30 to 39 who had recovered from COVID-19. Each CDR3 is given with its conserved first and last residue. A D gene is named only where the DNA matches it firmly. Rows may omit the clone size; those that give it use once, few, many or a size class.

CDR3nt: TGTGCCAGCAGCTTGGACCCAGGGGGTTCAGGGAAAAATCAGCCCCAGCATTTT
CDR3aa: CASSLDPGGSGKNQPQHF
v_gene: TRBV5-6
j_gene: TRBJ1-5
abundance: once
d_gene: TRBD1

CDR3nt: TGCGCCAGCAGCACCGGACAGCTAAACGAAGCTTTCTTT
CDR3aa: CASSTGQLNEAFF
v_gene: TRBV5-1
j_gene: TRBJ1-1
abundance: .
d_gene: .

CDR3nt: TGTGCCAGTAGTCTACAGGGCGACTATGGCTACACCTTC
CDR3aa: CASSLQGDYGYTF
v_gene: TRBV19
j_gene: TRBJ1-2
abundance: .
d_gene: .

CDR3nt: TGCGCCAGCAGCCCCGGACAGTCTAACTATGGCTACACCTTC
CDR3aa: CASSPGQSNYGYTF
v_gene: TRBV5-1
j_gene: TRBJ1-2
abundance: .
d_gene: .

CDR3nt: TGTGCCTGGAGTGGACAGGGGGTTAGCACAGATACGCAGTATTTT
CDR3aa: CAWSGQGVSTDTQYF
v_gene: TRBV30
j_gene: TRBJ2-3
abundance: once
d_gene: TRBD1

CDR3nt: TGTGCCAGCAGTTACTGGACAGGGGGTGACTATGGCTACACCTTC
CDR3aa: CASSYWTGGDYGYTF
v_gene: TRBV6-5
j_gene: TRBJ1-2
abundance: .
d_gene: TRBD1

CDR3nt: TGTGCCAGCAGTTACAACACTCAGGGGACCCATGGCTACACCTTC
CDR3aa: CASSYNTQGTHGYTF
v_gene: TRBV6-7
j_gene: TRBJ1-2
abundance: .
d_gene: .

CDR3nt: TGTGCCAGCAGCCCGATAGGGGGCGGAGATCAGCCCCAGCATTTT
CDR3aa: CASSPIGGGDQPQHF
v_gene: TRBV7-9
j_gene: TRBJ1-5
abundance: .
d_gene: TRBD1

CDR3nt: TGTGCCAGCAGCGAAGGGGGGGTCTCCTATAATTCACCCCTCCACTTT
CDR3aa: CASSEGGVSYNSPLHF
v_gene: TRBV7-3
j_gene: TRBJ1-6
abundance: .
d_gene: .

CDR3nt: TGTGCCAGCAGTTTGTCAGGCTATGGCTACACCTTC
CDR3aa: CASSLSGYGYTF
v_gene: TRBV27
j_gene: TRBJ1-2
abundance: .
d_gene: .

CDR3nt: TGTGCCATCAGACCCGGGGATGGAGCGGGACCCTACGAGCAGTACTTC
CDR3aa: CAIRPGDGAGPYEQYF
v_gene: TRBV10-3
j_gene: TRBJ2-7
abundance: .
d_gene: TRBD2

CDR3nt: TGTGCCAGCAGGTTCGGGTTTTCCGAGCAGTACTTC
CDR3aa: CASRFGFSEQYF
v_gene: TRBV28
j_gene: TRBJ2-7
abundance: .
d_gene: .

CDR3nt: TGTGCCAGCAGCTTCGGGGTACGGGGGACCCAGTACTTC
CDR3aa: CASSFGVRGTQYF
v_gene: TRBV11-3
j_gene: TRBJ2-5
abundance: .
d_gene: .

CDR3nt: TGTGCCAGCAGCCCGGGGGGCAATGAGCAGTTCTTC
CDR3aa: CASSPGGNEQFF
v_gene: TRBV7-9
j_gene: TRBJ2-1
abundance: once
d_gene: TRBD2

CDR3nt: TGCGCCAGCAGGGGACAGGGAGCGAGTAATGAAAAACTGTTTTTT
CDR3aa: CASRGQGASNEKLFF
v_gene: TRBV5-1
j_gene: TRBJ1-4
abundance: .
d_gene: TRBD1

CDR3nt: TGTGCCAGCAGCTTACCGGGGGCTGGGGCCAACGTCCTGACTTTC
CDR3aa: CASSLPGAGANVLTF
v_gene: TRBV28
j_gene: TRBJ2-6
abundance: .
d_gene: .

CDR3nt: TGCAGCGTTGAAGGGGGCGAACACCTGGACTCCTACGAGCAGTACTTC
CDR3aa: CSVEGGEHLDSYEQYF
v_gene: TRBV29-1
j_gene: TRBJ2-7
abundance: .
d_gene: .

CDR3nt: TGCAGCGTCACTAGCGGGAGGCCCTACGAGCAGTACTTC
CDR3aa: CSVTSGRPYEQYF
v_gene: TRBV29-1
j_gene: TRBJ2-7
abundance: .
d_gene: TRBD2

CDR3nt: TGCGCCAGCAGCTTGGAGCTATCTCGCGAGCAGTACTTC
CDR3aa: CASSLELSREQYF
v_gene: TRBV5-1
j_gene: TRBJ2-7
abundance: .
d_gene: .

CDR3nt: TGTGCCTGGAGTATGGCGGGGGGGCCCCCAGATACGCAGTATTTT
CDR3aa: CAWSMAGGPPDTQYF
v_gene: TRBV30
j_gene: TRBJ2-3
abundance: .
d_gene: TRBD2

CDR3nt: TGCGCCAGCAGCCCGGACACTCCGGCCGGGGAGCTGTTTTTT
CDR3aa: CASSPDTPAGELFF
v_gene: TRBV5-1
j_gene: TRBJ2-2
abundance: once
d_gene: .

CDR3nt: TGTGCCACCGCGCCCGCCGGGGACACCGGGGAGCTGTTTTTT
CDR3aa: CATAPAGDTGELFF
v_gene: TRBV24-1
j_gene: TRBJ2-2
abundance: .
d_gene: .

CDR3nt: TGTGCCAGCAGTGAGACAGGGGTAGGCGAAAAACTGTTTTTT
CDR3aa: CASSETGVGEKLFF
v_gene: TRBV6-1
j_gene: TRBJ1-4
abundance: .
d_gene: TRBD1

CDR3nt: TGTGCCAGCAGCTTATCAGGGGAGCGTGGCTACACCTTC
CDR3aa: CASSLSGERGYTF
v_gene: TRBV7-9
j_gene: TRBJ1-2
abundance: .
d_gene: .

CDR3nt: TGTGCCAGCAGCTTAAGTCTAGCGTTGACCTACGAGCAGTACTTC
CDR3aa: CASSLSLALTYEQYF
v_gene: TRBV7-8
j_gene: TRBJ2-7
abundance: .
d_gene: .

CDR3nt: TGTGCCAGCAGTGAAGGGCCAGGGGGCGCAGGTGGAGATACGCAGTATTTT
CDR3aa: CASSEGPGGAGGDTQYF
v_gene: TRBV6-1
j_gene: TRBJ2-3
abundance: .
d_gene: TRBD1

CDR3nt: TGTGCCAGCAGACTGACAATGAACACTGAAGCTTTCTTT
CDR3aa: CASRLTMNTEAFF
v_gene: TRBV7-9
j_gene: TRBJ1-1
abundance: .
d_gene: .

CDR3nt: TGTGCCTGGAATTTAGGAGGAGGAACTGAAGCTTTCTTT
CDR3aa: CAWNLGGGTEAFF
v_gene: TRBV30
j_gene: TRBJ1-1
abundance: once
d_gene: .

CDR3nt: TGTGCCAGCAGCCAAGATGATTCGGGGGGCAGTAGCGAAGCTTTCTTT
CDR3aa: CASSQDDSGGSSEAFF
v_gene: TRBV14
j_gene: TRBJ1-1
abundance: once
d_gene: .

CDR3nt: TGTGCCAGCAGCCAAGATATAAATACGCAGTATTTT
CDR3aa: CASSQDINTQYF
v_gene: TRBV4-2
j_gene: TRBJ2-3
abundance: .
d_gene: .

CDR3nt: TGCGCCAGCAGCTACCCGGGACAGCAGACAGATACGCAGTATTTT
CDR3aa: CASSYPGQQTDTQYF
v_gene: TRBV4-1
j_gene: TRBJ2-3
abundance: .
d_gene: TRBD1